This T cell receptor (beta chain) was observed in a study of a mutant IDH1 vaccine in newly diagnosed glioma. The wider study: Once 4-6 weeks had passed after radiotherapy alone, vaccination started, or it started with temozolomide cycles. General study findings and limits: Immune responses induced by vaccination arose in around 93% of the patients. Pseudoprogression appeared unlinked to shifts in leading peripheral T cell clonotypes.

Comments on this clone: The target antigen is unknown.

The CDR3 length is 13 residues. V lost 3 bases to trimming and J lost 7 bases, with 9 bases between them. The germline V gene encodes CDR1 MGHRA and CDR2 YSYEKL. TCRdb's table, derived via immunoSEQ multiplex PCR, lists solely in-frame clones and lacks some. This repertoire shows some 60,000 clones, 70% to 85% found once; its top ten account for 3.6%. The time point denotes: week 11, during vaccination. The vaccine gave 300 ug of a 20-mer mutant IDH1 peptide subcutaneously per dose. Donors' newly diagnosed IDH1-mutant WHO grade 3 or 4 astrocytomas lacked nuclear ATRX. Sequencing was performed on PBMCs, taken from a glioma patient whose treatment included an IDH1 peptide vaccine. This clonotype was obtained from a young man with glioma. The chain has TRBV4-1 and TRBJ1-4; D call uncertain. CDR3 DNA sequence: TGCGCCAGCAGCCACCTACGAGGTGAAAAACTGTTTTTT. It yields the protein CASSHLRGEKLFF.